Listed here are 21 T cell receptor beta chains from one sample, sequenced in a study of a mutant IDH1 vaccine in newly diagnosed glioma. Specified time point: week 47, end of study. A single vaccine dose contained 300 ug of mutant IDH1 20-mer peptide, and topical imiquimod was used with it. Clones were sequenced by immunoSEQ multiplex PCR, and TCRdb holds only the in-frame ones, with some missing. The profile covers some 21,000 clones, with approximately 84% appearing a single time and about 2.8% taken by the ten largest. The antigens these receptors bind are not known. The sample in question was PBMCs, obtained from a glioma patient whose treatment included an IDH1 peptide vaccine. The receptor set was obtained from a man aged 40-55 years with glioma.

V usage is TRBV18 and J usage is TRBJ2-2, with D perhaps matching TRBD2 (6 bases). CDR1 and CDR2 from the germline V gene are KGHSH and LQKENI. Trimming took off 6 bases at V and 2 bases at J, with 13 bases between the two ends. The CDR3 contains 15 residues. The CDR3 protein is CASSAVAVNTGELFF. The CDR3 DNA reads TGTGCCAGCTCCGCCGTAGCGGTAAACACCGGGGAGCTGTTTTTT. Together with reference TRBV18 and TRBJ2-2, the CDR3 gives the full variable domain: NAGVMQNPRHLVRRRGQEARLRCSPMKGHSHVYWYRQLPEEGLKFMVYLQKENIIDESGMPKERFSAEFPKEGPSILRIQQVVRGDSAAYFCASSAVAVNTGELFFGEGSRLTVL.

CDR3 amino acids: CASSAGFPGYTF. Here the CDR3 DNA reads TGCGCCAGCAGCGCAGGGTTTCCTGGCTACACCTTC. The V gene is TRBV5-1, the J gene TRBJ1-2; D might be TRBD1 (5 bases). V lost 4 bases and J lost 7, with 11 bases in between. This CDR3 comprises 12 residues. CDR1 SGHRS and CDR2 YFSETQ come from the germline V gene.

This sequence joins TRBV27 and TRBJ1-2; tentatively, D is TRBD1 (6 bases). The germline V and J ends were trimmed by 5 bases and 6 bases, with 16 bases remaining between them. This CDR3 has 14 residues. CDR1 is MNHEY and CDR2 is SMNVEV in the germline V gene (reference sequence). Written as DNA, the CDR3 is TGTGCCAGCAGTGTTTGGGGGGCGTCCCATGGCTACACCTTC. Translation gives CASSVWGASHGYTF.

This chain's CDR3 is CASSYRDRETQYF. In DNA, the CDR3 is TGTGCCAGCAGCTACCGGGACAGGGAGACCCAGTACTTC. The rearrangement links TRBV13 to TRBJ2-5; 8 nucleotides line up with TRBD1. This CDR3 has 13 residues. From germline, CDR1 is PRHDT and CDR2 FYEKMQ (reference sequence). Trimming cost V 4 bases and J 5 bases; bases outside gene matches: 3.

V gene TRBV25-1 combines with J gene TRBJ2-3, with 7 bases that match TRBD2. J was trimmed by 3 bases and V by 5 bases; bases with no gene match: 8. CDR3 length: 15 amino acids. CDR1 MGHDK and CDR2 SYGVNS come from the germline V gene. CDR3 protein: CASSRAGVGTDTQYF. CDR3 in DNA: TGTGCCAGCAGTCGGGCGGGAGTCGGTACAGATACGCAGTATTTT. The full variable domain, with the rest looked up from reference TRBV25-1 and TRBJ2-3, is EADIYQTPRYLVIGTGKKITLECSQTMGHDKMYWYQQDPGMELHLIHYSYGVNSTEKGDLSSESTVSRIRTEHFPLTLESARPSHTSQYLCASSRAGVGTDTQYFGPGTRLTVL.

The J gene is TRBJ2-1, the V gene TRBV5-6; the D is unclear. The V and J ends lost 0 bases and 1 base respectively, with 5 bases between them. The length of the CDR3 is 14 residues. Germline V lookup: CDR1 SGHDT, CDR2 YYEEEE. The CDR3 DNA is TGTGCCAGCAGCTTGGAGGGATCCTACAATGAGCAGTTCTTC. Translated: CASSLEGSYNEQFF.

CDR3 residues: CASSLYSGGNYYGYTF. In DNA, the CDR3 is TGCGCCAGCAGCTTGTATTCAGGGGGAAATTACTATGGCTACACCTTC. The J gene is TRBJ1-2, the V gene TRBV5-1; 7 positions match TRBD1. The junction had 9 bases not matched to a gene; V was cut back by 1 base and J by 3 bases. Germline V lookup: CDR1 SGHRS, CDR2 YFSETQ. The CDR3 is 16 residues long.

V usage is TRBV19 and J usage is TRBJ2-7; TRBD2 agrees at 8 bases. Germline lookup yields CDR1 LNHDA and CDR2 SQIVND (reference sequence). J was trimmed by 0 bases and V by 0 bases; bases with no gene match: 4. The CDR3 totals 16 residues. The CDR3 DNA follows: TGTGCCAGTAGTATAGACCCTAGCGGGCCCTCCTACGAGCAGTACTTC. Its protein product is CASSIDPSGPSYEQYF.

V and J are TRBV6-1 and TRBJ2-3; D remains ambiguous. The germline V gene encodes CDR1 MNHNS and CDR2 SASEGT. The CDR3 consists of 13 residues. The germline V and J ends were trimmed by 2 bases and 4 bases, with 7 bases remaining between them. CDR3 sequence: CASSENPADTQYF. The CDR3 nucleotides read TGTGCCAGCAGTGAAAACCCCGCAGATACGCAGTATTTT.

The chain joins TRBV6-5 to TRBJ2-5, with a possible D match to TRBD1 (5 bases). The V and J ends lost 5 bases and 3 bases respectively, with 13 bases between them. Germline assignment: CDR1 MNHEY and CDR2 SVGAGI. This CDR3 has 14 amino acids. CDR3 residues: CASSPGHPKETQYF. DNA of the CDR3: TGTGCCAGCAGTCCTGGACACCCAAAAGAGACCCAGTACTTC.

CDR3 residues: CASSNSGGAYNEQFF. The CDR3 coding sequence is TGTGCCAGTAGTAACAGCGGAGGGGCCTACAATGAGCAGTTCTTC. V usage is TRBV19 and J usage is TRBJ2-1, with a tentative D call TRBD2 (6 bases). This CDR3 contains 15 residues. Germline V gene sequence: CDR1 LNHDA, CDR2 SQIVND (reference sequence). Trimming took off 4 bases at V and 2 bases at J, with 12 bases between the two ends.

The gene calls are TRBV7-3 and TRBJ2-3; a possible D gene is TRBD2 (5 bases). V was cut by 2 bases and J by 6 bases, with 9 bases left in between. CDR1 and CDR2 (germline): SGHTA, FQGTGA. This CDR3 has 13 residues. CDR3 amino acids: CASSLGLADTQYF. CDR3 sequence (DNA): TGTGCCAGCAGCTTAGGTCTAGCCGATACGCAGTATTTT. The full variable domain, completed using reference TRBV7-3 and TRBJ2-3, is GAGVSQTPSNKVTEKGKYVELRCDPISGHTALYWYRQSLGQGPEFLIYFQGTGAADDSGLPNDRFFAVRPEGSVSTLKIQRTERGDSAVYLCASSLGLADTQYFGPGTRLTVL.

V and J are TRBV10-2 and TRBJ2-7; D remains unclear. V was shortened by 3 bases and J by 4 bases, with 4 bases between the two germline ends. Germline loops: CDR1 WSHSY, CDR2 SAAADI. This CDR3 comprises 11 residues. CDR3 in DNA: TGCGCCAGCAGTGAACGGTACGAGCAGTACTTC. Translating gives CASSERYEQYF.

This chain links TRBV21-1 with TRBJ1-2; no DNA check was done on the table's D call, TRBD1. TRBV21-1 is marked as a pseudogene. The CDR3 consists of 13 residues. CDR3 amino acids: CASSQGGRDGYTF. CDR3 DNA sequence: TGTGCCAGCAGCCAGGGGGGAAGGGATGGCTACACCTTC.

This clone was recorded only once. The chain employs TRBV7-2 and TRBJ1-1; 11 bases are shared with TRBD1. There are 14 residues in the CDR3. After removal of 4 bases from V and 6 bases from J, the junction contained 4 bases not matched to a gene. Per germline, CDR1 SGHTA and CDR2 FQGNSA. The CDR3 DNA sequence: TGTGCCAGCAGCTCAGGACAGGGGGCCCCTGAAGCTTTCTTT. Protein sequence: CASSSGQGAPEAFF. Full variable domain (outside the CDR3, taken from reference TRBV7-2 and TRBJ1-1): GAGVSQSPSNKVTEKGKDVELRCDPISGHTALYWYRQSLGQGLEFLIYFQGNSAPDKSGLPSDRFSAERTGGSVSTLTIQRTQQEDSAVYLCASSSGQGAPEAFFGQGTRLTVV.

The rearrangement joins TRBV9 to TRBJ2-7, with D hard to call. V dropped 4 bases and J dropped 0 bases, with 5 bases sitting between them. This CDR3 has 12 amino acids. CDR1 is SGDLS, CDR2 YYNGEE, per germline. CDR3 nucleotides: TGTGCCAGCAGCAAACTCTCCTACGAGCAGTACTTC. Its translation is CASSKLSYEQYF. The complete variable domain, with remaining parts taken from reference TRBV9 and TRBJ2-7, reads DSGVTQTPKHLITATGQRVTLRCSPRSGDLSVYWYQQSLDQGLQFLIQYYNGEERAKGNILERFSAQQFPDLHSELNLSSLELGDSALYFCASSKLSYEQYFGPGTRLTVT.

CDR3 nucleotides: TGTGCCAGTAGTATAGGCCACTCTGGGGCCAACGTCCTGACTTTC. Amino acids: CASSIGHSGANVLTF. This chain joins TRBV19 and TRBJ2-6; unclear D gene. The length of the CDR3 is 15 residues. Germline loops: CDR1 LNHDA, CDR2 SQIVND (reference sequence). Trimming left V 1 base short and J 0 bases short, with 4 bases between. The full variable domain, with the rest looked up from reference TRBV19 and TRBJ2-6, is DGGITQSPKYLFRKEGQNVTLSCEQNLNHDAMYWYRQDPGQGLRLIYYSQIVNDFQKGDIAEGYSVSREKKESFPLTVTSAQKNPTAFYLCASSIGHSGANVLTFGAGSRLTVL.

This chain uses TRBV6-4 with TRBJ2-5; 7 nucleotides agree with TRBD1. CDR3 length equals 13 residues. CDR1 and CDR2 from the germline V gene are MRHNA and SNTAGT. Trimming took 6 bases from V and 2 from J; bases not matched to a gene: 3. CDR3 sequence (DNA): TGTGCCAGCAGGGGACAGCCTCAAGAGACCCAGTACTTC. Translating it yields CASRGQPQETQYF.

The chain is built from TRBV6-1 and TRBJ2-7; the match to TRBD1 covers 7 bases. The CDR3 extends over 12 amino acids. The V and J ends lost 7 bases and 1 base, in that order; junction bases with no gene match: 1. CDR1 is MNHNS, CDR2 SASEGT, per germline. CDR3 region: CASIRGSYEQYF. CDR3 DNA sequence: TGTGCCAGCATCAGGGGGTCCTACGAGCAGTACTTC.

The J gene is TRBJ1-1, the V gene TRBV20-1; D gene unclear. The CDR3 runs 11 residues. Germline V CDR1 and CDR2: DFQATT, SNEGSKA (reference sequence). The V and J ends lost 2 bases and 6 bases respectively, with 7 bases between them. The DNA of the CDR3 is TGCAGTGCTAGAACACTGCCTGAAGCTTTCTTT. It encodes CSARTLPEAFF.

The V and J genes are TRBV11-1 and TRBJ2-1; D could derive from TRBD1 or TRBD2 (5 bases each). The V end lost 6 bases, the J end lost 7 bases, and 10 bases lay between the germline ends. Germline V lookup: CDR1 SGHAT, CDR2 FQDESV (reference sequence). This CDR3 contains 12 residues. CDR3 residues: CASRARENEQFF. CDR3 coding DNA: TGTGCCAGCAGAGCCAGGGAGAATGAGCAGTTCTTC.